These 27 T cell receptor beta chains share one sample of origin, sequenced in a study of T-cell reconstitution after alpha-beta-depleted transplantation in children. During its preparation, the TCRbeta library received unique molecular identifiers. TCRdb re-derived calls from the PCR reads in MiXCR, one entry per CDR3 protein. The sample has some 180,000 distinct CDR3 sequences; approximately 7% are singletons. Source: PBMCs, taken before TCRalphabeta/CD19-depleted stem cell transplant. These receptors were obtained from a boy younger than 10 with acute lymphoblastic leukemia, due to receive a stem cell transplant.

This clonotype was recorded a few times. The chain employs TRBV7-3 and TRBJ1-1; the D gene is possibly TRBD1 (5 bases). V lost 5 bases to trimming and J lost 1 base, with 14 bases between them. The CDR3 has 15 residues. The germline V gene has CDR1 SGHTA and CDR2 FQGTGA. The CDR3 loop reads CASSPERGKNTEAFF. CDR3 DNA sequence: TGTGCCAGCAGCCCTGAGCGGGGCAAGAACACTGAAGCTTTCTTT. The full variable domain, completed using reference TRBV7-3 and TRBJ1-1, is GAGVSQTPSNKVTEKGKYVELRCDPISGHTALYWYRQSLGQGPEFLIYFQGTGAADDSGLPNDRFFAVRPEGSVSTLKIQRTERGDSAVYLCASSPERGKNTEAFFGQGTRLTVV.

Comments on this clonotype: A much larger clone is a single base away; this may be a read error. CDR3 bases: TGCAGTGCTAGTCCCCCTAGCGCATTTATAGATACGCAGTATTTT. It is translated as CSASPPSAFIDTQYF. The chain uses TRBV20-1 and TRBJ2-3; D possibly corresponds to TRBD2 (6 bases). The CDR3 sequence is 15 residues long. Germline V gene sequence: CDR1 DFQATT, CDR2 SNEGSKA (reference sequence). Between the trimmed V and J ends, which lost 3 bases and 5 bases, there was a span of 18 bases.

This clonotype was counted ten times or more. This chain links TRBV20-1 with TRBJ2-5; D tentatively fits TRBD1 or TRBD2 (5 bases each). The CDR3 extends over 14 amino acids. V was pared by 4 bases and J by 5 bases, with 17 bases between. Germline CDR1 is DFQATT and CDR2 is SNEGSKA (reference sequence). The CDR3 DNA follows: TGCAGTGCTAACCGGGACGCGTTCTTGGAGACCCAGTACTTC. Its protein product is CSANRDAFLETQYF.

This clonotype has just a few counts. V and J are TRBV11-2 and TRBJ2-5; TRBD2 matches 10 bases. The germline V gene encodes CDR1 SGHAT and CDR2 FQNNGV. J gave up 2 bases and V 2 bases, and 5 bases lay outside the gene matches. The CDR3 extends over 16 amino acids. The CDR3 is CASSLPGLALQETQYF. CDR3 bases: TGTGCCAGCAGCTTACCGGGACTAGCGTTACAAGAGACCCAGTACTTC.

This clonotype was observed at least ten times. The rearrangement links TRBV29-1 to TRBJ1-5; D is ambiguous. V was pared by 7 bases and J by 6 bases, with 16 bases between. The CDR3 totals 13 residues. CDR1 and CDR2 (germline): SQVTM, ANQGSEA. Written as DNA, the CDR3 is TGCAGCGCCGGGCATACTACGGGTCAGCCCCAGCATTTT. It specifies CSAGHTTGQPQHF.

The table lists this clonotype with many counts. The chain joins TRBV27 to TRBJ2-7; the match to TRBD1 covers 7 bases. Germline loops: CDR1 MNHEY, CDR2 SMNVEV (reference sequence). The CDR3 extends over 15 amino acids. V was pared by 5 bases and J by 4 bases, with 11 bases of the junction left unmatched. The CDR3 bases are TGTGCCAGCAGTCCCGAGGGGACAGCGGAATACGAGCAGTACTTC. Translated: CASSPEGTAEYEQYF.

This clonotype was detected ten times or more. V usage is TRBV7-2 and J usage is TRBJ2-7; D unclear. This CDR3 has 13 amino acids. Germline V CDR1 and CDR2: SGHTA, FQGNSA. The V end was cut by 5 bases, the J end by 2 bases, with 10 bases between. The CDR3 DNA sequence: TGTGCCAGCAGCCCACAGAGCACCTACGAGCAGTACTTC. Amino acids: CASSPQSTYEQYF. The full variable domain, its missing parts supplied by reference TRBV7-2 and TRBJ2-7, is GAGVSQSPSNKVTEKGKDVELRCDPISGHTALYWYRQSLGQGLEFLIYFQGNSAPDKSGLPSDRFSAERTGGSVSTLTIQRTQQEDSAVYLCASSPQSTYEQYFGPGTRLTVT.

There are many counts of this clonotype. The chain links TRBV28 to TRBJ2-5; 8 bases fit TRBD2. Germline V gene lookup returns CDR1 MDHEN and CDR2 SYDVKM. This CDR3 region has 15 residues. The junction had 6 bases not matched to a gene; V was cut back by 4 bases and J by 2 bases. CDR3: CASSYGLAGQETQYF. As DNA, the CDR3 is TGTGCCAGCAGTTATGGGTTAGCGGGGCAAGAGACCCAGTACTTC.

This clonotype was seen many times. This rearrangement joins TRBV24-1 to TRBJ1-5, with D perhaps matching TRBD1 (5 bases). V lost 3 bases to trimming and J lost 3 bases, with 14 bases between them. The CDR3 is 16 amino acids. Germline V gives CDR1 KGHDR, CDR2 SFDVKD. In nucleotides, the CDR3 is TGTGCCACCAGTGATCCCCGGGAGGGGTCCAATCAGCCCCAGCATTTT. It codes for CATSDPREGSNQPQHF.

The sample holds a few counts of this clonotype. The chain links TRBV28 to TRBJ2-5, with a weak D call TRBD1 (5 bases). Per the germline V gene, CDR1 is MDHEN and CDR2 is SYDVKM. This CDR3 comprises 13 residues. Between the trimmed V and J ends, which lost 6 bases and 3 bases, there was a span of 11 bases. CDR3: CASSFLREETQYF. In nucleotides, the CDR3 is TGTGCCAGCAGCTTCCTCAGGGAAGAGACCCAGTACTTC.

The V and J genes are TRBV5-4 and TRBJ2-3; tentatively, D is TRBD2 (5 bases). Germline CDR1 SGHNT, CDR2 YYREEE (reference sequence). This CDR3 contains 17 residues. The V and J ends lost 0 bases and 2 bases respectively, with 16 bases between them. In DNA, the CDR3 is TGTGCCAGCAGCTTGGATGTCGGGGTGTCCCTCACAGATACGCAGTATTTT. Encoded protein: CASSLDVGVSLTDTQYF.

This clonotype has ten or more counts. The J gene is TRBJ2-7, the V gene TRBV28; no firm D call. CDR3 size: 13 residues. The V end was cut by 5 bases, the J end by 3 bases, with 11 bases between. From germline, CDR1 is MDHEN and CDR2 SYDVKM. CDR3 residues: CASSQQLNYEQYF. For the CDR3, the DNA is TGTGCCAGCAGTCAACAATTAAACTACGAGCAGTACTTC.

The chain has TRBV15 and TRBJ2-3; D gene unclear. The CDR3 covers 15 residues. Trimming took off 1 base at V and 4 bases at J, with 12 bases between the two ends. Germline values: CDR1 LNHNV, CDR2 YYDKDF (reference sequence). The CDR3 bases are TGTGCCACCAGCAGAGTTCCTGATGGGTCAGATACGCAGTATTTT. Protein product: CATSRVPDGSDTQYF. Full variable domain (outside the CDR3, taken from reference TRBV15 and TRBJ2-3): DAMVIQNPRYQVTQFGKPVTLSCSQTLNHNVMYWYQQKSSQAPKLLFHYYDKDFNNEADTPDNFQSRRPNTSFCFLDIRSPGLGDTAMYLCATSRVPDGSDTQYFGPGTRLTVL.

This clonotype was detected ten times or more. The chain links TRBV20-1 to TRBJ2-3; D possibly corresponds to TRBD2 (5 bases). The germline V and J ends were trimmed by 5 bases and 0 bases, with 15 bases remaining between them. The CDR3 contains 15 residues. Germline assignment: CDR1 DFQATT and CDR2 SNEGSKA (reference sequence). CDR3 sequence: CSAPVGGSSTDTQYF. CDR3 bases: TGCAGTGCTCCCGTTGGAGGCTCTAGCACAGATACGCAGTATTTT.

J is TRBJ2-7 and V is TRBV14; 9 nucleotides match TRBD1. Germline loops: CDR1 SGHDN, CDR2 FVKESK. This CDR3 is 18 amino acids long. V dropped 0 bases and J dropped 1; count of bases not matched to a gene: 10. CDR3 nucleotides: TGTGCCAGCAGCCAAGATCGTGCCTCCGGGACAGGGTCCTACGAGCAGTACTTC. Translated, it gives CASSQDRASGTGSYEQYF.

This clonotype was counted at least ten times. This sequence joins TRBV20-1 and TRBJ2-7; D gene ambiguous. V was shortened by 5 bases and J by 0 bases, with 20 bases between the two germline ends. The V gene's germline CDR1 is DFQATT and CDR2 SNEGSKA (reference sequence). The CDR3 contains 16 residues. The CDR3 region is CSADPDFFSSSYEQYF. The CDR3 DNA follows: TGCAGTGCTGACCCCGATTTTTTCAGTAGCTCCTACGAGCAGTACTTC.

This clonotype was seen only a few times. The chain couples TRBV12-3 or TRBV12-4 to TRBJ2-5; D assignment may be TRBD1 or TRBD2 (5 bases each). CDR3 length equals 15 residues. V was clipped by 3 bases and J by 2 bases, with 13 bases between them. CDR3 in amino acids: CASSFGAEGQETQYF. The CDR3 coding sequence is TGTGCCAGCAGTTTCGGGGCCGAGGGGCAAGAGACCCAGTACTTC.

This clonotype was found many times. This sequence joins TRBV20-1 and TRBJ2-5; the D gene is possibly TRBD1 (6 bases). V was pared by 3 bases and J by 1 base, with 15 bases between. Looked up from germline, CDR1 is DFQATT and CDR2 is SNEGSKA (reference sequence). The CDR3 spans 15 residues. The CDR3 reads CSASPRGRSQETQYF. CDR3 nucleotide sequence: TGCAGTGCTAGTCCCAGGGGCAGGAGCCAAGAGACCCAGTACTTC.

This clonotype occurred many times. The chain recombines TRBV27 with TRBJ2-7, with D possibly matching TRBD2 (5 bases). Germline values: CDR1 MNHEY, CDR2 SMNVEV (reference sequence). The CDR3 has 15 amino acids. Trimming took 8 bases from V and 2 from J, leaving 19 bases between them. CDR3 DNA sequence: TGTGCCAGCTCCCTACGCCCCGAGGGCACCTACGAGCAGTACTTC. This sequence encodes CASSLRPEGTYEQYF.

The table lists this clonotype with many counts. In nucleotides, the CDR3 is TGTGCCAGCAGTCTAGCAGGGGCACTCTACGAGCAGTACTTC. Its protein product is CASSLAGALYEQYF. The chain employs TRBV27 and TRBJ2-7; perhaps TRBD1 as D (6 bases). Between the trimmed V and J ends, which lost 5 bases and 3 bases, there was a span of 14 bases. Germline-derived CDR1 and CDR2 are MNHEY and SMNVEV (reference sequence). The length of the CDR3 is 14 residues.

This clonotype was recorded at least ten times. The gene calls are TRBV6-5 and TRBJ2-3; TRBD2 might be the D (6 bases). Germline V gene lookup returns CDR1 MNHEY and CDR2 SVGAGI. The CDR3 totals 14 residues. V lost 7 bases and J lost 6, with 17 bases in between. DNA of the CDR3: TGTGCCAGCAAAGGTCTAGCGAATTTGGATACGCAGTATTTT. Amino acids: CASKGLANLDTQYF.

This clonotype has at least ten counts. This rearrangement joins TRBV20-1 to TRBJ2-1; unclear D gene. There are 15 residues in the CDR3. Germline V gene lookup returns CDR1 DFQATT and CDR2 SNEGSKA (reference sequence). V lost 6 bases, J lost 0 bases, and 15 bases lay in between. For the CDR3, the DNA is TGCAGTGCCCCGGGCGATGCCTCCTCCTACAATGAGCAGTTCTTC. Residues: CSAPGDASSYNEQFF.

This clonotype was recorded at least ten times. The V and J genes are TRBV5-4 and TRBJ2-1, with a tentative D call TRBD1 (6 bases). V was shortened by 2 bases and J by 5 bases, with 11 bases between the two germline ends. The CDR3 length is 14 residues. Germline V CDR1 and CDR2: SGHNT, YYREEE (reference sequence). The CDR3 protein is CASSFRTADNEQFF. The CDR3 nucleotides are TGTGCCAGCAGCTTCCGGACAGCAGACAATGAGCAGTTCTTC.

The V and J genes are TRBV24-1 and TRBJ1-2; D is perhaps TRBD1 (6 bases). This CDR3 region has 14 residues. The germline V gene has CDR1 KGHDR and CDR2 SFDVKD. The ends were cut back, 3 bases at V and 2 bases at J, with 9 bases in the middle. The CDR3 DNA sequence: TGTGCCACCAGTGATCCAGACAGGAACTATGGCTACACCTTC. This gives the protein CATSDPDRNYGYTF.

The V call is TRBV13, the J call TRBJ2-7; weak D call: TRBD2 (5 bases). The germline V gene has CDR1 PRHDT and CDR2 FYEKMQ (reference sequence). V gave up 6 bases and J gave up 6 bases, with 18 bases separating them. This CDR3 region has 14 residues. The CDR3 region is CASRNRAGISEQYF. CDR3 sequence (DNA): TGTGCCAGCAGAAATAGGGCCGGGATCTCCGAGCAGTACTTC.

This clonotype occurred many times. V gene TRBV27 combines with J gene TRBJ2-1; 9 positions agree with TRBD2. The CDR3 loop spans 16 amino acids. Losses at the gene ends were 1 base for V and 7 bases for J; bases not matched to a gene: 8. CDR1 and CDR2 from the germline V gene are MNHEY and SMNVEV (reference sequence). This CDR3 reads CASSLYGGGDANEQFF. The CDR3 nucleotides read TGTGCCAGCAGTTTATATGGCGGGGGGGACGCAAATGAGCAGTTCTTC.

V is TRBV6-2 or TRBV6-3 and J is TRBJ1-5, with TRBD1 matching 11 bases. Trimming cost V 7 bases and J 5 bases; bases outside gene matches: 4. The CDR3 totals 14 residues. The V gene's germline CDR1 is MNHEY and CDR2 SVGEGT. The CDR3 sequence is CASTRTGGDQPQHF. The CDR3 nucleotides read TGTGCCAGCACCAGGACAGGGGGCGATCAGCCCCAGCATTTT.